This T cell receptor beta chain was recorded in a study of shared clonotypes between healthy human individuals. Genomic DNA (from each subset) was split evenly across several immunoSEQ plates. Sorted-subset replicate PCR reactions were performed with around 200 ng DNA, corresponding to 25,000 to 35,000 T cell genomes. Generated by immunoSEQ multiplex PCR, the TCRdb table keeps only in-frame clones and is missing some. This table holds about 2,200,000 clones, about 92% found once. This clone was seen more than once but under ten times. CD45RO-negative cells were positively selected for CCR7, leaving out terminally differentiated effector memory CD45RA+ cells. Donation came from healthy HIV-negative adults that had no recent acute infections or vaccinations. Germline V gene data show CDR1 as LNHDA and CDR2 as SQIVND (reference sequence). This CDR3 is built from 14 residues. V lost 4 bases, J lost 6 bases, and 15 bases lay in between.

The origin of this receptor is a man younger than 35 in good health. Some clones in this sample may be carry-over from other donors' samples. This rearrangement joins TRBV19 to TRBJ1-2, with D maybe TRBD1 (6 bases). Sequencing used naive CD8+ T cells from PBMCs. Here the CDR3 DNA reads TGTGCCAGTAGTACCCACAGGGAACGAGATGGCTACACCTTC. Its protein product is CASSTHRERDGYTF.